This entry lists 18 T cell receptor beta chains sequenced from one sample in a study of T cell changes during pregnancy in multiple sclerosis. Some clones are missing from TCRdb's copy, which holds only in-frame ones; the method was immunoSEQ multiplex PCR. The table lists tens of thousands of clones, roughly 92% of them singletons, with 2% to 2.5% in the top ten. Sequencing was performed on peripheral blood, taken in the third trimester of pregnancy. The receptors shown here come from a female donor with multiple sclerosis, enrolled in a pregnancy study.

V and J are TRBV4-1 and TRBJ2-1; 10 bases fit TRBD1. The CDR3 totals 17 residues. V lost 1 base, J lost 3 bases, and 6 bases stayed unmatched. Germline lookup yields CDR1 MGHRA and CDR2 YSYEKL. The CDR3 sequence: CASSQAWGTGDYNEQFF. Here the CDR3 DNA reads TGCGCCAGCAGCCAAGCTTGGGGGACAGGGGACTACAATGAGCAGTTCTTC.

The genes are TRBV6-4 and TRBJ1-5; D is uncertain. The V end was cut by 4 bases, the J end by 7 bases, with 11 bases between. Germline V gene sequence: CDR1 MRHNA, CDR2 SNTAGT. The length of the CDR3 is 13 residues. This CDR3 is CASSVWGGQPQHF. In nucleotides, the CDR3 is TGTGCCAGCAGTGTATGGGGAGGGCAGCCCCAGCATTTT.

The chain employs TRBV6-1 and TRBJ2-7; no reliable D call. The germline V gene encodes CDR1 MNHNS and CDR2 SASEGT. This CDR3 is 15 amino acids long. The germline V and J ends were trimmed by 4 bases and 0 bases, with 13 bases remaining between them. DNA for the CDR3: TGTGCCAGCAGTGGAGACACCCTGAGCTCCTACGAGCAGTACTTC. This sequence encodes CASSGDTLSSYEQYF.

The chain recombines TRBV19 with TRBJ1-1; 8 bases are a match to TRBD1. Germline V gene sequence: CDR1 LNHDA, CDR2 SQIVND (reference sequence). The CDR3 has 17 residues. V lost 5 bases to trimming and J lost 4 bases; unmatched junction nucleotides: 15. The CDR3 region is CASSPPFSTGGFTEAFF. The DNA for the CDR3 is TGTGCCAGTAGTCCCCCTTTCTCCACAGGGGGGTTCACTGAAGCTTTCTTT.

The chain joins TRBV4-3 to TRBJ2-2; TRBD2 might be the D (6 bases). The CDR3 runs 16 residues. The germline gives CDR1 LGHNA, CDR2 YSLEER. The V and J ends lost 0 bases and 6 bases respectively, with 14 bases between them. CDR3 coding DNA: TGCGCCAGCAGCCAAGAGTTGGGACTGGAAGCCGGGGAGCTGTTTTTT. Translated, it gives CASSQELGLEAGELFF.

The chain combines TRBV18 with TRBJ2-5; 7 bases line up with TRBD1. The CDR3 runs 15 residues. V lost 2 bases to trimming and J lost 5 bases; unmatched junction nucleotides: 8. Germline V gene data show CDR1 as KGHSH and CDR2 as LQKENI. CDR3 nucleotide sequence: TGTGCCAGCTCACCATTAGGACAGGTTGGGGAGACCCAGTACTTC. It specifies CASSPLGQVGETQYF.

This chain joins TRBV12-5 and TRBJ2-5; 10 bases map to TRBD2. From germline, CDR1 is LGHNT and CDR2 FRNRAP. The CDR3 contains 15 residues. V lost 0 bases and J lost 9; bases outside the gene matches: 7. CDR3 protein: CASGLVASGRGPQYF. The DNA for the CDR3 is TGTGCTAGTGGTTTGGTAGCTAGCGGGAGAGGGCCCCAGTACTTC.

The chain carries TRBV7-3 and TRBJ2-1; 11 bases fit TRBD2. This CDR3 contains 16 residues. The germline gives CDR1 SGHTA, CDR2 FQGTGA. The trim removed 2 bases at V and 4 bases at J, leaving 4 bases unmatched. CDR3 residues: CASSLSGTSGYNEQFF. DNA of the CDR3: TGTGCCAGCAGCTTATCCGGGACTAGCGGATACAATGAGCAGTTCTTC.

The chain joins TRBV27 to TRBJ1-4; 8 bases align to TRBD1. The CDR3 totals 15 residues. After removal of 5 bases from V and 2 bases from J, the junction contained 4 bases not matched to a gene. Germline V gives CDR1 MNHEY, CDR2 SMNVEV (reference sequence). This CDR3 is CASSPRTGTNEKLFF. The CDR3 DNA follows: TGTGCCAGCAGTCCCAGGACAGGGACTAATGAAAAACTGTTTTTT.

This chain connects TRBV5-1 to TRBJ2-1; 7 positions agree with TRBD2. The germline V gene encodes CDR1 SGHRS and CDR2 YFSETQ. There are 13 residues in the CDR3. The J segment lost 5 bases and the V segment lost 2 bases, leaving 1 base of the junction unmatched. CDR3 loop: CASSFGGNNEQFF. The DNA of the CDR3 is TGCGCCAGCAGCTTCGGGGGGAACAATGAGCAGTTCTTC. The variable domain in full, with the rest retrieved from reference TRBV5-1 and TRBJ2-1, is KAGVTQTPRYLIKTRGQQVTLSCSPISGHRSVSWYQQTPGQGLQFLFEYFSETQRNKGNFPGRFSGRQFSNSRSEMNVSTLELGDSALYLCASSFGGNNEQFFGPGTRLTVL.

V gene TRBV6-6 combines with J gene TRBJ2-1; the match to TRBD1 covers 7 bases. V lost 6 bases to trimming and J lost 8 bases; unmatched junction nucleotides: 10. Per germline, CDR1 MNHNY and CDR2 SVGAGI (reference sequence). The CDR3 extends over 14 amino acids. The CDR3 sequence is CASRPSGQIDEQFF. The CDR3 region has the DNA TGTGCCAGCAGGCCGTCGGGACAGATAGATGAGCAGTTCTTC.

The chain links TRBV4-3 to TRBJ2-2, with a weak D call TRBD2 (5 bases). CDR3 length equals 16 residues. V lost 1 base to trimming and J lost 0 bases, with 9 bases between them. CDR1 and CDR2 (germline): LGHNA, YSLEER. This CDR3 is CASSQAGGPNTGELFF. CDR3 DNA: TGCGCCAGCAGCCAAGCCGGCGGGCCGAACACCGGGGAGCTGTTTTTT.

This chain connects TRBV19 to TRBJ2-7; a possible D gene is TRBD2 (5 bases). The germline V gene has CDR1 LNHDA and CDR2 SQIVND (reference sequence). V gave up 6 bases and J gave up 0 bases, with 15 bases separating them. The CDR3 spans 15 residues. CDR3 loop: CASSGKRTFSYEQYF. CDR3 DNA: TGTGCCAGTAGCGGGAAGCGAACTTTCTCCTACGAGCAGTACTTC.

CDR3 loop: CASSLGLIGEQYF. The CDR3 nucleotides are TGTGCCAGCAGTCTGGGACTTATAGGGGAGCAGTACTTC. V is TRBV27 and J is TRBJ2-7; weak D call: TRBD2 (6 bases). V lost 5 bases to trimming and J lost 7 bases, with 15 bases between them. The germline V gene has CDR1 MNHEY and CDR2 SMNVEV (reference sequence). This CDR3 contains 13 residues.

The CDR3 bases are TGCGCCAGCAGCCCCGGACAGTTCGGTGAGCAGTTCTTC. Translation gives CASSPGQFGEQFF. V and J are TRBV5-1 and TRBJ2-1; the D gene is possibly TRBD1 (6 bases). Trimming took off 4 bases at V and 9 bases at J, with 14 bases between the two ends. The CDR3 is 13 amino acids. Germline CDR1 is SGHRS and CDR2 is YFSETQ.

The V and J genes are TRBV7-9 and TRBJ1-1; D gene unclear. Per germline, CDR1 SEHNR and CDR2 FQNEAQ (reference sequence). This CDR3 spans 13 amino acids. Deletions cut 1 base from V and 7 bases from J, with 10 bases between. This chain's CDR3 is CASSLENSDEAFF. CDR3 in DNA: TGTGCCAGCAGCTTAGAAAACAGTGATGAAGCTTTCTTT. The variable domain in full, with the rest retrieved from reference TRBV7-9 and TRBJ1-1, is DTGVSQNPRHKITKRGQNVTFRCDPISEHNRLYWYRQTLGQGPEFLTYFQNEAQLEKSRLLSDRFSAERPKGSFSTLEIQRTEQGDSAMYLCASSLENSDEAFFGQGTRLTVV.

The J gene is TRBJ2-7, the V gene TRBV5-1; TRBD1 matches 9 bases. Germline CDR1 reads SGHRS; CDR2 reads YFSETQ. V shed 4 bases and J 5 bases; nucleotides not matched to a gene: 13. CDR3 length: 16 amino acids. CDR3 region: CASSRSAGTGIHEQYF. The CDR3 bases are TGCGCCAGCAGCCGATCGGCCGGGACAGGGATACACGAGCAGTACTTC.

The chain joins TRBV7-3 to TRBJ2-1; perhaps TRBD1 as D (6 bases). Trimming removed 1 base at V and 10 bases at J, with 20 bases between. The V gene's germline CDR1 is SGHTA and CDR2 FQGTGA. The CDR3 sequence is 16 residues long. The CDR3 nucleotides read TGTGCCAGCAGCTTAAGCCCTCGTGTAAGTGGGGGCGAGCAGTTCTTC. Translating gives CASSLSPRVSGGEQFF.